This T cell receptor beta chain derives from a study of early T cells in non-severe SARS-CoV-2 infection. From the 5' RACE reads, TCRdb called clonotypes with MiXCR, one entry per CDR3 protein. This sample has 50,000 or so distinct CDR3 sequences, with around 5.2% found just once. Trimming at V came to 0 bases and at J to 8 bases, leaving 6 bases not matched to a gene. CDR3 length: 15 amino acids. Germline V gene sequence: CDR1 LGHNA, CDR2 YNFKEQ. The sample comprised whole blood. V and J are TRBV4-2 and TRBJ2-4; 8 nucleotides line up with TRBD2. The source is an adult who was a healthcare worker with PCR-confirmed SARS-CoV-2 infection or an uninfected control (not recorded which). The CDR3 DNA follows: TGTGCCAGCAGCCAAGAAGGGACTAGTAGACACATTCAGTACTTC. Encoded protein: CASSQEGTSRHIQYF.